The T cell receptor (beta chain) under discussion was sequenced for a study of cytomegalovirus exposure and HLA in healthy donors. Whole-study context: A previous analysis identified 100 million or so unique TCR beta sequences derived from 180 million or so T cells.

General study findings and limits: Accurate prediction of HLA-A and HLA-B alleles (for most subjects) was reportedly achieved from TCR beta sequences. A later analysis linked 15,000 to 20,000 TCR beta sequences to HLA alleles at 0.05 false discovery rate. Rarity characterized most TCR sequences, yet some public TCRs appeared in many donors.

This CDR3 contains 14 residues. Trimming removed 7 bases from V and 0 bases from J, with 13 bases in between. The germline gives CDR1 MNHNS, CDR2 SASEGT. In regard to this clone: Its antigen is unknown.

Use of 60 Vbeta and 13 Jbeta primers characterized the PCR. Here immunoSEQ multiplex PCR was the method, and the copy in TCRdb shows in-frame clones only, minus some. The sample yields approximately 200,000 clones, 60% to 80% seen once. The material sequenced was PBMCs. The chain recombines TRBV6-1 with TRBJ2-7; TRBD2 is a possible D gene (5 bases). The sequence was collected from a woman between 18 and 29 years old in good health and CMV-seronegative. The CDR3 here is CASIDSGISYEQYF. The CDR3 DNA sequence: TGTGCCAGCATAGATTCGGGGATCTCCTACGAGCAGTACTTC.